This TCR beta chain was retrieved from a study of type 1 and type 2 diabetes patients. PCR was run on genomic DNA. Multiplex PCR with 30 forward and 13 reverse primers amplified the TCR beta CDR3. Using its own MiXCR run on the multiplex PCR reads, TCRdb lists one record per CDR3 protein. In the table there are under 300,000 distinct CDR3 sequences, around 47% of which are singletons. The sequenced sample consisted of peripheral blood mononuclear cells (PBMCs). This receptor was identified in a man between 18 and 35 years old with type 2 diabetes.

CDR3 bases: TGTGCCAGTACAAGGCGGCAGGGGGCCAATTCACCCCTCCACTTT. Encoded protein: CASTRRQGANSPLHF. The chain joins TRBV19 to TRBJ1-6, with 8 bases fitting TRBD1. V shed 7 bases and J 7 bases; nucleotides not matched to a gene: 9. This CDR3 has 15 residues. The germline gives CDR1 LNHDA, CDR2 SQIVND (reference sequence).